Listed here are 23 T cell receptor beta chains from one sample, sequenced in a study of tumor and adjacent non-tumor tissue in lung cancer. The template was RNA from unsorted bulk tissue. A modified ARM-PCR protocol with three rounds of nested PCR amplified TCRbeta. TCRdb redid the calling of the multiplex PCR reads with MiXCR, one entry per CDR3 protein. Counted here are approximately 140,000 distinct CDR3 sequences, around two thirds occurring once; the ten biggest clones make up 15% to 20%. The sequenced sample consisted of lung tumor tissue. The receptor source for this set is a man aged 60 to 69 with small cell lung cancer.

The chain combines TRBV20-1 with TRBJ1-1; D is unresolved. This CDR3 spans 14 amino acids. Looked up from germline, CDR1 is DFQATT and CDR2 is SNEGSKA (reference sequence). V lost 1 base and J 0 bases, leaving 9 bases between the germline ends. The CDR3 nucleotides are TGCAGTGCTAGAGGTCGGGTTCTGAACACTGAAGCTTTCTTT. Translating gives CSARGRVLNTEAFF.

This clonotype was seen a few times. This chain uses TRBV20-1 with TRBJ2-5; 10 nucleotides line up with TRBD2. The CDR3 has 16 amino acids. Germline-derived CDR1 and CDR2 are DFQATT and SNEGSKA (reference sequence). Germline trimming cut 0 bases from V and 2 bases from J; bases unmatched to any gene: 6. CDR3 coding DNA: TGCAGTGCTAGAGATCAGCGGGGGGGGGTTCAAGAGACCCAGTACTTC. Translation: CSARDQRGGVQETQYF.

Worth noting for this clonotype: The junction shows a germline mismatch at one end, possibly a read error. The gene calls are TRBV5-1 and TRBJ2-5; the match to TRBD1 covers 8 bases. The CDR3 has 14 amino acids. From germline, CDR1 is SGHRS and CDR2 YFSETQ. The CDR3 DNA sequence: TGCGCCAGCAGATTGGAGGGGACAGGAGAGACCCAGTACTTC. Translated: CASRLEGTGETQYF.

CDR3 residues: CASSLQAGDYYEQYV. CDR3 nucleotide sequence: TGTGCCAGCAGTTTACAAGCGGGAGATTACTACGAGCAGTACGTC. The rearrangement joins TRBV11-2 to TRBJ2-7, with TRBD2 identical over 8 bases. V gave up 6 bases and J gave up 3 bases; unmatched junction bases: 10. Germline CDR1 and CDR2: SGHAT and FQNNGV. The CDR3 contains 15 residues.

The chain uses TRBV12-3 or TRBV12-4 and TRBJ2-1, with 12 nucleotides matching TRBD2. This CDR3 comprises 19 residues. V gave up 0 bases and J gave up 1 base; unmatched junction bases: 7. The DNA for the CDR3 is TGTGCCAGCAGTTTAGCACCGACTAGCGGGAGAGGGTCCTACAATGAGCAGTTCTTC. This gives the protein CASSLAPTSGRGSYNEQFF.

In this sample, this clonotype turned up many times. CDR3 sequence (DNA): TGTGCCAGCAGCCTTAGGAGGGAAGCTTTCTTT. It translates to CASSLRREAFF. V gene TRBV28 combines with J gene TRBJ1-1; D is unclear. The CDR3 is made up of 11 amino acids. Germline V lookup: CDR1 MDHEN, CDR2 SYDVKM. V lost 6 bases, J lost 8 bases, and 10 bases lay in between.

The J gene is TRBJ2-5, the V gene TRBV5-1; D might be TRBD1 or TRBD2, each matching 7 bases. V lost 2 bases to trimming and J lost 3 bases, with 14 bases between them. CDR3 length: 15 amino acids. Germline CDR1 SGHRS, CDR2 YFSETQ. The DNA of the CDR3 is TGCGCCAGCAGCTTCGGGGAGGGGGCTGAAGAGACCCAGTACTTC. It encodes CASSFGEGAEETQYF.

The chain links TRBV13 to TRBJ2-5; D call uncertain. There are 14 residues in the CDR3. CDR1 and CDR2 (germline): PRHDT, FYEKMQ (reference sequence). Trimming shortened V by 3 bases and J by 1 base, and 9 bases separated the two germline ends. CDR3 loop: CASSFRSVQETQYF. CDR3 bases: TGTGCCAGCAGCTTCCGGTCGGTCCAAGAGACCCAGTACTTC.

This clonotype was detected a few times. This chain uses TRBV5-6 with TRBJ2-3; the match to TRBD2 covers 8 bases. Germline lookup yields CDR1 SGHDT and CDR2 YYEEEE. Trimming cost V 1 base and J 2 bases; bases outside gene matches: 12. CDR3 length equals 18 residues. This CDR3 is CASSLFGTSTGLTDTQYF. The DNA for the CDR3 is TGTGCCAGCAGCTTGTTTGGGACTAGTACGGGACTCACAGATACGCAGTATTTT.

This clonotype appeared a few times. This may be a read error, as it is one base from a much larger clone. Here the CDR3 reads CTSSLVKVTEAFF. CDR3 coding DNA: TGTACCAGCAGCTTGGTGAAGGTCACTGAAGCTTTCTTT. This chain joins TRBV5-6 and TRBJ1-1; no clear D gene. There are 13 residues in the CDR3. Germline CDR1 is SGHDT and CDR2 is YYEEEE. The variable domain in full, with the rest retrieved from reference TRBV5-6 and TRBJ1-1, is DAGVTQSPTHLIKTRGQQVTLRCSPKSGHDTVSWYQQALGQGPQFIFQYYEEEERQRGNFPDRFSGHQFPNYSSELNVNALLLGDSALYLCTSSLVKVTEAFFGQGTRLTVV.

This clonotype appeared many times. V gene TRBV20-1 combines with J gene TRBJ1-1; no reliable D call. Looked up from germline, CDR1 is DFQATT and CDR2 is SNEGSKA (reference sequence). The V and J ends lost 0 bases and 6 bases respectively, with 8 bases between them. This CDR3 is 12 amino acids long. The CDR3 loop reads CSARDRASEAFF. The CDR3 region has the DNA TGCAGTGCTAGAGACCGGGCTTCTGAAGCTTTCTTT.

Details on this clonotype: A much larger clone sits a single nucleotide away, making a read error possible. The chain has TRBV5-6 and TRBJ1-1; perhaps TRBD1 as D (5 bases). CDR1 is SGHDT and CDR2 is YYEEEE in the germline V gene. The V and J ends lost 0 bases and 10 bases respectively, with 10 bases between them. This CDR3 is 12 amino acids long. The CDR3 spells CASSLARGIAFF. CDR3 in DNA: TGTGCCAGCAGCTTGGCGCGGGGGATAGCTTTCTTT.

Regarding this clonotype: A read error may explain this, as a much larger clone is one base away. The chain couples TRBV5-6 to TRBJ1-2; the match to TRBD1 covers 10 bases. CDR1 and CDR2 (germline): SGHDT, YYEEEE. J was trimmed by 6 bases and V by 10 bases; bases with no gene match: 9. This CDR3 comprises 13 residues. CDR3 DNA: TGTGCCGCAAGGGGGACAGGGGAAGATGGCTACACCTTC. Its protein is CAARGTGEDGYTF.

This clonotype has a count of ten or more. The chain employs TRBV12-3 or TRBV12-4 and TRBJ2-5, with 7 bases aligning to TRBD2. The CDR3 loop spans 16 amino acids. V was pared by 6 bases and J by 4 bases, with 14 bases of the junction left unmatched. DNA of the CDR3: TGTGCCAGCAGCCCGGCAGCGGGAAGGGTGGTAGAGACCCAGTACTTC. Protein sequence: CASSPAAGRVVETQYF.

This clonotype was observed at least ten times. The chain recombines TRBV20-1 with TRBJ2-1; TRBD2 is a possible D gene (6 bases). From germline, CDR1 is DFQATT and CDR2 SNEGSKA (reference sequence). This CDR3 is built from 14 residues. Trimming removed 6 bases from V and 3 bases from J, with 15 bases in between. The DNA for the CDR3 is TGCAGTGCCACTCCAGGAGGGGTCTACAATGAGCAGTTCTTC. The encoded protein is CSATPGGVYNEQFF.

In the case of this clonotype: This may be a read error, as it is one base from a much larger clone. This chain connects TRBV12-3 or TRBV12-4 to TRBJ2-7; D might be TRBD1 (5 bases). V was shortened by 10 bases and J by 0 bases, with 16 bases between the two germline ends. This CDR3 has 14 amino acids. The CDR3 DNA reads TGTGCCAACAGACCCGGACACGGCTCCTACGAGCAGTACTTC. Its translation is CANRPGHGSYEQYF.

The chain uses TRBV20-1 and TRBJ2-1, with 14 nucleotides matching TRBD2. V shed 7 bases, J shed 8 bases, and the junction held 7 bases outside the gene matches. The V gene's germline CDR1 is DFQATT and CDR2 SNEGSKA (reference sequence). This CDR3 contains 14 residues. The CDR3 here is CSVVGTSGSDEQFF. The CDR3 region has the DNA TGCAGTGTTGTTGGGACTAGCGGGAGTGATGAGCAGTTCTTC.

A note on this clonotype: A much larger clone differs by one base, so this may be a read error. The chain joins TRBV5-1 to TRBJ2-1; D is perhaps TRBD2 (5 bases). Germline V gene data show CDR1 as SGHRS and CDR2 as YFSETQ. This CDR3 comprises 15 residues. CDR3 loop: CASSLGASSYKEQFF. CDR3 nucleotides: TGCGCCAGCAGCTTGGGGGCTAGCTCCTACAAAGAGCAGTTCTTC.

With regard to this clonotype: Given the absence of the conserved phenylalanine or tryptophan at the CDR3 end, a read error is likely. This chain links TRBV6-5 with TRBJ1-1; no definite D call. This CDR3 is built from 14 residues. Germline CDR1 and CDR2: MNHEY and SVGAGI. The CDR3 here is CASSYSAGGTKAFL. The CDR3, as DNA: TGTGCCAGCAGTTACTCAGCGGGCGGCACTAAAGCTTTCCTT.

Concerning this clonotype: The conserved final phenylalanine or tryptophan is absent from the CDR3, which likely points to a read error. The chain combines TRBV11-2 with TRBJ2-1; the D gene is possibly TRBD1 (6 bases). Trimming cost V 5 bases and J 10 bases, with 18 bases left between them. This CDR3 comprises 14 residues. From germline, CDR1 is SGHAT and CDR2 FQNNGV. The CDR3 nucleotides are TGTGCCAGCAGCCCCACGACAGGCTTAAACGAGCAGTTCATC. It is translated as CASSPTTGLNEQFI.

Regarding this clonotype: At one end the junction does not follow the germline gene, possibly because of a read error. The rearrangement links TRBV19 to TRBJ1-1; 8 nucleotides align to TRBD1. The CDR3 extends over 14 amino acids. The germline V gene has CDR1 LNHDA and CDR2 SQIVND (reference sequence). This CDR3 is CASSVRGQAYEAFF. For the CDR3, the DNA is TGTGCAAGTAGCGTCAGGGGACAGGCCTATGAAGCTTTCTTT.

The V gene is TRBV24-1, the J gene TRBJ2-5, with D possibly matching TRBD1 (6 bases). Trimming shortened V by 5 bases and J by 5 bases, and 14 bases separated the two germline ends. Germline values: CDR1 KGHDR, CDR2 SFDVKD. This CDR3 region has 14 residues. Here the CDR3 DNA reads TGTGCCACCAGTGTTTCTCAGGGGTTGGAGACCCAGTACTTC. Translated: CATSVSQGLETQYF.

V and J are TRBV11-2 and TRBJ1-1; D not resolved. CDR3 length: 13 amino acids. From germline, CDR1 is SGHAT and CDR2 FQNNGV. V was pared by 3 bases and J by 5 bases, with 10 bases between. CDR3 protein: CASSLGGRTEAFF. DNA for the CDR3: TGTGCCAGCAGCTTGGGCGGGCGGACTGAAGCTTTCTTT.